The 2 T cell receptor beta chains below were found in one sample sequenced in a study of blood T cell repertoires in COVID-19 (dated by TCRdb to about 2020). The library was prepared using the immunoSEQ multiplex PCR assay. TCRdb stores this immuneACCESS table with in-frame sequences only. Part of the clones is absent; in the studies checked, under half of the shortfall reflects unresolved V genes, and no reason is known for the rest. The sample yields a few hundred thousand clones; about 89% were counted once. The ten largest clones represent around 9.3% of the sample. The sequenced material came from peripheral blood. The receptors derive from a young woman with COVID-19, enrolled during active disease.

This rearrangement joins TRBV15 to TRBJ1-2, with 8 bases that match TRBD1. This CDR3 comprises 15 residues. Per the germline V gene, CDR1 is LNHNV and CDR2 is YYDKDF (reference sequence). Trimming at V came to 0 bases and at J to 4 bases, leaving 4 bases not matched to a gene. The CDR3 loop is CATSREQGATYGYTF. DNA of the CDR3: TGTGCCACCAGCAGAGAGCAGGGGGCGACCTATGGCTACACCTTC.

J is TRBJ1-6 and V is TRBV2; no clear D gene. The CDR3 runs 14 residues. Per the germline V gene, CDR1 is SNHLY and CDR2 is FYNNEI. Deletions cut 5 bases from V and 7 bases from J, with 12 bases between. For the CDR3, the DNA is TGTGCCAGCAGTTCCACCGGGGAAAATTCACCCCTCCACTTT. This encodes CASSSTGENSPLHF.